This TCR beta chain was retrieved from a study of neoadjuvant anti-PD-1 for oral cavity cancer (dated by TCRdb to the early 2020s). Broadly, across the study: Before undergoing curative-intent surgical resection, most patients got three to four biweekly nivolumab doses at 3 mg/kg. For patients who did not progress, a fourth nivolumab dose was given around day 43, followed by definitive surgical resection on days 50-56. Patients with complete response, partial response or stable disease by RECIST 1.1 were defined as responders, whereas patients with progression were defined as non-responders. There were some 13 patients in the parent correlative cohort, and the response rate was 33%.

As to this clone: Its target antigen remains unknown. Base qualities were left out, and no much larger clone turns up one base away.

What the work shows at the level of the full study, not this receptor alone: Within PBMCs, T cell clonality (Gini index) was significantly higher in non-responders than responders after neoadjuvant nivolumab. Only a few patients per response group were included in the TCR analyses, and larger cohorts for validation were called for by the authors. Higher pretreatment blood Treg/Th17 ratios correlated with higher pretreatment blood TCRbeta clonality and lower post-treatment tumor TCRbeta clonality.

For deep sequencing, each PBMC sample was run in six replicates, with libraries mostly built from 400 to 500 ng of input genomic DNA. TCRbeta libraries were prepared with the immunoSEQ hsTCRbeta kit according to the manufacturer's instructions. The finished libraries were brought together in one pool at roughly 2.7 nM, which was then read using an Illumina NovaSeq 6000 S4 flow cell. The source study handled its data this way. The immunoSEQ Analyzer was used for raw data preprocessing and quality control. The analysis was limited to productive rearrangements, and each clonotype was defined by a unique CDR3 amino acid sequence. Repertoire clonality was estimated as the Gini-Simpson index, which was calculated using the R package tcR. Student's t test was used to compare Gini indices, and Pearson correlation was used to assess associations with tumor size change. Not all clones reach the TCRdb copy of this immuneACCESS table, which keeps in-frame sequences only. Checked studies attribute under half of the gap to unresolved V genes and leave the rest unexplained. Clone size and V and J calls were adopted from that table, with D and trimming inferred from the DNA. This sample lists 14,000 to 15,000 clones; about 67% were detected once. Roughly 2.9% of the sample rests with the top ten.

The label giving this sample's time point can be read as: before neoadjuvant nivolumab. Patients were newly diagnosed with stage II-IVA oral cavity squamous cell carcinoma and had received no prior systemic or radiation treatment. The cohort consisted of patients with HPV-negative, locally advanced oral cavity squamous cell carcinoma. Peripheral blood mononuclear cells were analyzed directly and were not maintained or expanded in culture. The samples were drawn from a longitudinal correlative study tied to a single-arm phase II trial testing neoadjuvant nivolumab in oral cavity squamous cell carcinoma. Subject-matched pre- and post-treatment PBMCs and tumors from three responders and three non-responders underwent genomic DNA-based TCRbeta sequencing. Peripheral blood mononuclear cells were collected before nivolumab treatment and were collected again after treatment, at the time of surgery. Genomic DNA was isolated from PBMCs using the Maxwell RSC DNA from Cells kit.

The sequencing used PBMCs, collected before nivolumab (anti-PD-1) treatment. The sequence was collected from a person between 40 and 80 years old with oral cavity squamous cell carcinoma.

The CDR3 corresponds to CASSLAGRDTEAFF. The bases read TGTGCCAGCAGCTTAGCAGGCAGGGACACTGAAGCTTTCTTT. The rearranged chain carries TRBV7-8 and TRBJ1-1, with TRBD1 as a weak D call on 5 bases. A distance of 8 bases separates the germline ends of V and J, which lose 0 bases and 3 bases respectively. Counted from cysteine to phenylalanine, this CDR3 has 14 amino acids. Only CDR3 DNA is held: 42 bases, read in frame from base 1. As encoded in the germline V gene, CDR1 is SGHVS while CDR2 is FQNEAQ.